In its sample, the clone carrying this T cell receptor (beta chain) was seen once. The table came from immunoSEQ multiplex PCR; TCRdb's copy has only in-frame clones and leaves some out. The repertoire holds some 73,000 clones, with approximately 80% as singletons. The data derive from a study of radiotherapy plus CTLA-4 blockade in lung cancer. The CDR3 length is 15 residues. V lost 10 bases, J lost 1 base, and 18 bases lay in between. Germline-derived CDR1 and CDR2 are LNHNV and YYDKDF (reference sequence). The specimen comprised peripheral blood, sampled from a patient treated with radiotherapy plus ipilimumab. The chain carries TRBV15 and TRBJ2-3, with no clear D. The receptor was derived from a human donor with non-small cell lung cancer who had stable disease on radiotherapy plus ipilimumab. DNA of the CDR3: TGTGCCATCCGGGCCCTTCCTAGTGGCACAGATACGCAGTATTTT. Translation gives CAIRALPSGTDTQYF.